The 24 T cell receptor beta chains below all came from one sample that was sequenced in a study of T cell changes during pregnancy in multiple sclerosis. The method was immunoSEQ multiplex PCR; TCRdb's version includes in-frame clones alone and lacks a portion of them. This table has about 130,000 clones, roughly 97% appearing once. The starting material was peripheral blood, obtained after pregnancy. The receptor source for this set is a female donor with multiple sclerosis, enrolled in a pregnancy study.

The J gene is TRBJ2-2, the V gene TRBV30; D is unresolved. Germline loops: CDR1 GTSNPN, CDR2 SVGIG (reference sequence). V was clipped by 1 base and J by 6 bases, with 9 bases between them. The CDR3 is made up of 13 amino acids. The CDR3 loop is CAWSAYSSGELFF. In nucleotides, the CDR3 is TGTGCCTGGAGTGCCTACTCCTCCGGGGAGCTGTTTTTT.

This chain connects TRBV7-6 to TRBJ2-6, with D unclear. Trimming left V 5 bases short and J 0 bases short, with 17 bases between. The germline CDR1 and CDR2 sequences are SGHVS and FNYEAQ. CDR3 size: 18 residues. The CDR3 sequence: CASSPVGFHYSGANVLTF. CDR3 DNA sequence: TGTGCCAGCAGCCCAGTAGGATTCCACTACTCTGGGGCCAACGTCCTGACTTTC.

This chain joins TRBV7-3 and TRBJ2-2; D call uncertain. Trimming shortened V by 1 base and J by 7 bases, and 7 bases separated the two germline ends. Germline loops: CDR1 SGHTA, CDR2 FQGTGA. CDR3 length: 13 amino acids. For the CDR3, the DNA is TGTGCCAGCAGCTTAAAAGGAGTCGGGGAGCTGTTTTTT. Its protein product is CASSLKGVGELFF.

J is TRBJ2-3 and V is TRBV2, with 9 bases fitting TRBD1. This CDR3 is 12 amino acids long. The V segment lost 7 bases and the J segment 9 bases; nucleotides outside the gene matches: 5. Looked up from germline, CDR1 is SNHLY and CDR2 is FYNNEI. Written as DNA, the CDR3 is TGTGCCAGCACGGGACAGGGTATAACGCAGTATTTT. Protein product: CASTGQGITQYF. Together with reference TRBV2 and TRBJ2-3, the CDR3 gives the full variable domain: EPEVTQTPSHQVTQMGQEVILRCVPISNHLYFYWYRQILGQKVEFLVSFYNNEISEKSEIFDDQFSVERPDGSNFTLKIRSTKLEDSAMYFCASTGQGITQYFGPGTRLTVL.

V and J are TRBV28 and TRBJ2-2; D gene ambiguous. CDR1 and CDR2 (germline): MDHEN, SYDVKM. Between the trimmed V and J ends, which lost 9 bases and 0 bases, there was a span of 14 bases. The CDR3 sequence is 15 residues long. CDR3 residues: CASVRETANTGELFF. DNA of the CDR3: TGTGCCAGTGTGAGAGAAACAGCGAACACCGGGGAGCTGTTTTTT.

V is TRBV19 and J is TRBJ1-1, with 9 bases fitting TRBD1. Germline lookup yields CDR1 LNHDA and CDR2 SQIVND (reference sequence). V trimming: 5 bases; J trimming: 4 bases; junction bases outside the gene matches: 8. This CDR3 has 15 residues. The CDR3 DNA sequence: TGTGCCAGTAGTCCAACAGGGGGCTGGGGCACTGAAGCTTTCTTT. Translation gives CASSPTGGWGTEAFF.

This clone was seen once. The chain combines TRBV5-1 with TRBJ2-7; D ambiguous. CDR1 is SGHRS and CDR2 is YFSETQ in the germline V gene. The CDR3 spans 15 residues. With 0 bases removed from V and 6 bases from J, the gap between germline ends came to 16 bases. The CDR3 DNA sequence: TGCGCCAGCAGCTTGGTACACTCAGGTGACACCGAGCAGTACTTC. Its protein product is CASSLVHSGDTEQYF. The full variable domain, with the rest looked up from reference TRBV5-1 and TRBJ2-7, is KAGVTQTPRYLIKTRGQQVTLSCSPISGHRSVSWYQQTPGQGLQFLFEYFSETQRNKGNFPGRFSGRQFSNSRSEMNVSTLELGDSALYLCASSLVHSGDTEQYFGPGTRLTVT.

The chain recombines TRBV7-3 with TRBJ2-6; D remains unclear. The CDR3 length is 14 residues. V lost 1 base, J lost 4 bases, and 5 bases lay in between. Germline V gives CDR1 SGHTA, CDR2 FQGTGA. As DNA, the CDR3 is TGTGCCAGCAGCTTAATCCCAGGGGCCAACGTCCTGACTTTC. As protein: CASSLIPGANVLTF.

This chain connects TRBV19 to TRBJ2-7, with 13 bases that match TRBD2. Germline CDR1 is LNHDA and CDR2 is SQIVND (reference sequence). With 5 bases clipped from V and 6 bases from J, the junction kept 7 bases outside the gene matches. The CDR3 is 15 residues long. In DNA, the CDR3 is TGTGCCAGTAGTCGACTAGCGGGAGGCCCGGGCGAGCAGTACTTC. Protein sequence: CASSRLAGGPGEQYF.

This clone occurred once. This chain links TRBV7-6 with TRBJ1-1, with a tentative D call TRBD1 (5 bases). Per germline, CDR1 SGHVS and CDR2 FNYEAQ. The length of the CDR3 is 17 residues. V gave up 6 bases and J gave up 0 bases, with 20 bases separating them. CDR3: CASRVSGDGSMNTEAFF. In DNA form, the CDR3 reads TGTGCCAGCAGGGTCAGCGGGGACGGTTCTATGAACACTGAAGCTTTCTTT.

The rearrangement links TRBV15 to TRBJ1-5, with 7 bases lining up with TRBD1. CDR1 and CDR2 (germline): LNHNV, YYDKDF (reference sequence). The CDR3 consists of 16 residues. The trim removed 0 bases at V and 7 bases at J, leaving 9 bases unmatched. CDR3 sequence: CATSRDRAIRGQPQHF. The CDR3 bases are TGTGCCACCAGCAGAGATCGGGCCATCAGGGGGCAGCCCCAGCATTTT.

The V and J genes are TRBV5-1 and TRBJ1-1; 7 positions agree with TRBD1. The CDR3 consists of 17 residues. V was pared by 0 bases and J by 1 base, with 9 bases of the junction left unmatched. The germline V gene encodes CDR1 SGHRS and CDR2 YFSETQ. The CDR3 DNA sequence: TGCGCCAGCAGCTTGGTTTTTGGCGGGACAGCGAACACTGAAGCTTTCTTT. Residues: CASSLVFGGTANTEAFF. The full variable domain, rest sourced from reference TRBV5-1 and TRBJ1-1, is KAGVTQTPRYLIKTRGQQVTLSCSPISGHRSVSWYQQTPGQGLQFLFEYFSETQRNKGNFPGRFSGRQFSNSRSEMNVSTLELGDSALYLCASSLVFGGTANTEAFFGQGTRLTVV.

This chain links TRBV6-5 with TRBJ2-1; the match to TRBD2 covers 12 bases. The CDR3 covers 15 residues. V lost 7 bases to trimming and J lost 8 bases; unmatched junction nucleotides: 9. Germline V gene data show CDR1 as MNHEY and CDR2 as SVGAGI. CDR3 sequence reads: CASNTLAGGSYEQFF. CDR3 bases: TGTGCCAGCAATACACTAGCGGGAGGTTCCTATGAGCAGTTCTTC.

The CDR3 nucleotides read TGTGCCAGCAGCGCCACACAGGGAGCGCCCCAGCATTTT. This sequence encodes CASSATQGAPQHF. V is TRBV5-4 and J is TRBJ1-5, with D perhaps matching TRBD1 (6 bases). V dropped 4 bases and J dropped 9 bases, with 14 bases sitting between them. There are 13 residues in the CDR3. Germline CDR1 reads SGHNT; CDR2 reads YYREEE (reference sequence).

CDR3: CASSYRVGNQPQHF. The CDR3 coding sequence is TGTGCCAGCAGTTACAGGGTAGGCAATCAGCCCCAGCATTTT. The chain couples TRBV27 to TRBJ1-5; D possibly corresponds to TRBD1 (6 bases). V was clipped by 4 bases and J by 2 bases, with 9 bases between them. There are 14 residues in the CDR3. From germline, CDR1 is MNHEY and CDR2 SMNVEV (reference sequence).

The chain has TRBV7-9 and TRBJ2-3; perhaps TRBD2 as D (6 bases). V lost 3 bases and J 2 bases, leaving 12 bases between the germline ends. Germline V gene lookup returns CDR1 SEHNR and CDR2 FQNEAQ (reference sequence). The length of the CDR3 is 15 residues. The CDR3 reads CASSFQASDTDTQYF. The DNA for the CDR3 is TGTGCCAGCAGCTTCCAAGCTAGCGACACAGATACGCAGTATTTT.

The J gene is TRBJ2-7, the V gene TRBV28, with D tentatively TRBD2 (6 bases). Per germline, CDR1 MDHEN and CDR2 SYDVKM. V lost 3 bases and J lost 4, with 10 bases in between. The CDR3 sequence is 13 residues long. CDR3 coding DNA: TGTGCCAGCAGTTTTGGACTATCGTACGAGCAGTACTTC. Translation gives CASSFGLSYEQYF.

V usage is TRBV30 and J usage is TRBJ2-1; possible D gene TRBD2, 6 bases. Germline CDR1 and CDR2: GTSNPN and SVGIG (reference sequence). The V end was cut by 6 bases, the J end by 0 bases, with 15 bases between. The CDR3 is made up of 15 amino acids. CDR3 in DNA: TGTGCCTGTCCCTCCGGGGGTAGCTCCTACAATGAGCAGTTCTTC. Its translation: CACPSGGSSYNEQFF.

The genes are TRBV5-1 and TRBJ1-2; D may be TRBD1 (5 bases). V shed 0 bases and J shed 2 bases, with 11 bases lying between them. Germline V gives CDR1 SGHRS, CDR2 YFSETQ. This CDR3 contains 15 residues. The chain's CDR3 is CASSLEPRVNYGYTF. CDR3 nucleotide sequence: TGCGCCAGCAGCTTGGAACCCAGGGTAAACTATGGCTACACCTTC.

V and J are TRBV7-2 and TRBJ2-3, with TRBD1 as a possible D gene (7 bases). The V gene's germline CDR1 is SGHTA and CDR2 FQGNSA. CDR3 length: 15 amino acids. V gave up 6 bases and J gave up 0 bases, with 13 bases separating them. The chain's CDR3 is CASRTTGRSTDTQYF. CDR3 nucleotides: TGTGCCAGCAGGACGACAGGGAGGAGCACAGATACGCAGTATTTT.

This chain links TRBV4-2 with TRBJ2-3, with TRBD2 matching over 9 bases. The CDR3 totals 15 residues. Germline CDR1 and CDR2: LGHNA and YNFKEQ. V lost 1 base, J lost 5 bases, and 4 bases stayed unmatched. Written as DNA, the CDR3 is TGTGCCAGCAGCCAAGTAGCGGGAGTCGGAGATACGCAGTATTTT. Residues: CASSQVAGVGDTQYF.

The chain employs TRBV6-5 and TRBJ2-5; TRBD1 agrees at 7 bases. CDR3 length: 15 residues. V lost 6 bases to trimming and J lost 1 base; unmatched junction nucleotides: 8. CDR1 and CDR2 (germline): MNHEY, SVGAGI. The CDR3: CASSTWDRTQETQYF. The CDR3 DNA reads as TGTGCCAGCAGCACCTGGGACAGAACCCAAGAGACCCAGTACTTC.

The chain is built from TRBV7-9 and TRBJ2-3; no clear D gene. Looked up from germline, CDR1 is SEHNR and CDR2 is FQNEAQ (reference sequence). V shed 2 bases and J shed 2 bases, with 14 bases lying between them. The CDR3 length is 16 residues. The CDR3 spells CASSLLGSLDTDTQYF. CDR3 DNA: TGTGCCAGCAGCTTACTTGGTAGCCTAGACACAGATACGCAGTATTTT.

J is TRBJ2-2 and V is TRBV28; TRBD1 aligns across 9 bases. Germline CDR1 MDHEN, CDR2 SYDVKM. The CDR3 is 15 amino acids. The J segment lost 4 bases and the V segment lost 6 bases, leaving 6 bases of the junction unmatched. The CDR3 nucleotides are TGTGCCAGCAGCCCGACAGGGGGTAGCACCGGGGAGCTGTTTTTT. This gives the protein CASSPTGGSTGELFF. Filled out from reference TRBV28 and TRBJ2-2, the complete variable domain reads DVKVTQSSRYLVKRTGEKVFLECVQDMDHENMFWYRQDPGLGLRLIYFSYDVKMKEKGDIPEGYSVSREKKERFSLILESASTNQTSMYLCASSPTGGSTGELFFGEGSRLTVL.